This entry concerns a single T cell receptor beta chain. This clonotype was counted only a few times. Its antigen is not yet known. No base-level quality is on record; no much larger clone is a single base apart. This record belongs to a study of CD8 T cells in ankylosing spondylitis (dated by TCRdb to about 2017). General notes on the study: The study profiled T cell receptor beta repertoires in healthy donors and ankylosing spondylitis patients to find disease-linked TCR variants. The full study cohort comprised around 25 ankylosing spondylitis patients and 85 to 120 healthy donors. Samples of peripheral blood were taken, and for ankylosing spondylitis patients, synovial fluid was collected as well.

On the study overall, not on this receptor specifically: Blood from ankylosing spondylitis patients appeared to be characterized by a TCR beta motif composed of several highly homologous amino acid variants. Some motif variants had previously been reported in the synovial fluid and blood of reactive arthritis patients, which suggests shared mechanisms of disease initiation. According to the report, matched synovial fluid samples from ankylosing spondylitis patients were significantly enriched for the disease-linked clones. In peripheral blood, the disease-linked clones were found at relatively low frequencies and had a CD8+ phenotype.

Per the germline V gene, MDHEN is the CDR1 and SYDVKM is the CDR2. V loses 7 bases, J loses 1 base, and the germline ends lie 21 bases apart. The CDR3 covers 17 residues, taking in both the cysteine and the phenylalanine. The sequence is cut down to CDR3 DNA, 51 bases in frame from base 1. These reads were obtained on an Illumina HiSeq 2500. TCR beta libraries were prepared by quantitative 5'-RACE with molecular barcodes. Concerning the study's data processing: A new computational method, built on a probabilistic model of VDJ rearrangement, was used to identify disease-linked TCR variants. The public reads were reanalyzed by TCRdb: fastp trimming at Q25, MiXCR alignment, in-frame beta chains only. Rows are unified per CDR3 protein, each entry keeping the most common DNA and genes. TCRdb's processing, not the study's, gives the V and J calls here. Here the sample has around 480,000 distinct CDR3 sequences; 17% occur a single time. Over 0.9% of the sample is held by the ten biggest clonotypes.

The sequence was collected from a male donor with ankylosing spondylitis. Sequenced sample: blood, either unsorted or a sorted T cell fraction (not recorded which). The sequence links TRBV28 to TRBJ2-3; the D region may be TRBD1 or TRBD2, each matching 5 bases equally. The CDR3 protein is CASITPTGGRGTDTQYF. The DNA sequence is given as TGTGCCAGCATCACTCCGACTGGGGGACGAGGCACAGATACGCAGTATTTT.